Sequencing of this TCR beta chain was carried out in a study of blood T cells in healthy people across ages. Many counts were recorded for this clonotype. Its antigen is currently unknown. The CDR3 is made up of 13 amino acids. Trimming took off 6 bases at V and 7 bases at J, with 10 bases between the two ends. Germline V CDR1 and CDR2: MNHEY, SMNVEV (reference sequence). Primed by a sample-barcoded 5' primer and a J-beta primer mix, a second PCR proceeded for about 6 to 11 cycles. Every sample gave at least 2.5 million paired-end reads containing CDR3. TCRdb passed the 5' RACE reads through MiXCR, listing each CDR3 protein once. The table shows roughly 1 million distinct CDR3 sequences, with less than 25% occurring only once. Study outcomes and limitations: Not knowing donor CMV status may have confounded expanded clonotype changes. Any conclusive comparison of naive versus antigen-experienced cells was prevented by using unsorted PBMCs.

These data also featured in a second study, about T cells of mothers and their children. That study adds: Sequencing returned over 8 million TCR beta CDR3 reads per mother and around 3 million per child.

The chain is built from TRBV27 and TRBJ1-6; no clear D. The clonotype comes from a girl aged 2-15 years in good health. The sample comprised blood. In DNA, the CDR3 is TGTGCCAGCAGCTTGGGCGGGAATTCACCCCTCCACTTT. This translates into CASSLGGNSPLHF.